Given below is one T cell receptor beta chain in context. It has no known antigen specificity. One base away there is no much larger clone; base qualities are not given. This entry is derived from a study of shared clonotypes between healthy human individuals (dated by TCRdb to the early 2020s). About the investigation overall: The cohort included a few men and a couple of women between 18 and 49 years of age. Blood TCR repertoires of about 5 healthy adults were deeply sequenced to estimate repertoire size and the extent of clonotype sharing between individuals. Libraries were prepared and TCR repertoires were sequenced by different laboratories using diverse techniques, in order to increase sequencing depth and limit assay-specific biases. Leukapheresis yielded between about 0.94 and 9 billion PBMCs per donor.

The donors were healthy, HIV-negative adults with no recently reported acute infections or vaccinations. Only Caucasian adults living in Nashville, Tennessee, USA were represented among the donors. For unsorted samples, roughly 91 million PBMCs were counted, and genomic DNA was extracted using the QIAamp DNA Blood Mini kit. Blood was obtained by leukapheresis, after which PBMCs were separated by Ficoll-Histopaque density gradient centrifugation and cryopreserved in liquid nitrogen vapor phase. The CDR3 covers 16 residues, taking in both the cysteine and the phenylalanine. The read is trimmed to its CDR3 DNA, 48 bases read in frame from base 1. V ends up 0 bases short and J 2 bases short, with an unmatched junction base count of 2. CDR1 LGHNA and CDR2 YNFKEQ were looked up in the germline V gene. General conclusions and limits of the study: The small number of donors limited the genetic and exposure-history diversity represented. Only blood was sampled, and tissue TCR repertoires likely differ from those in blood. Based on pairwise subsampling, the degree of clonotype sharing among donors was expected to be affected by sequencing depth.

Using the deep immunoSEQ assay, TCR CDR3 regions were amplified from genomic DNA by multiplex PCR. Genomic DNA extracted from each cell subset was distributed evenly over all wells of several immunoSEQ 96-well plates, and each plate served as one replicate. For unsorted PBMC, 250 to 350 ng of genomic DNA, equivalent to about 30,000 T cell genomes, went into each replicate PCR. Ten immunoSEQ deep assay plates were used to sequence the unsorted PBMC genomic DNA. The purified libraries were quantified using a Qubit 3.0 fluorometer, sized with a Bioanalyzer 2100, and then quantified again using the KAPA Library Quantification kit. Every immunoSEQ 96-well plate was sequenced on a dedicated single-read 150-cycle Illumina NextSeq 550 flow cell. As for the authors' bioinformatics: Because the immunoSEQ output held only junctional sequences and lacked quality scores, the filtering could not match the filtering applied to full-length reads. Sequences were annotated with PyIR, a Python wrapper for IgBLAST v1.9, and V/J genes and CDR3 were assigned using IMGT germline references. Any read was removed if the V/J assignment was weak (E-value above 1e-6), the CDR3 was missing, or the read contained stop codons, out-of-frame junctions, or ambiguous translated residues. V3J clonotypes were defined as sequences sharing an identical inferred V gene, J gene, and CDR3 amino acid sequence. Percentage overlap between repertoires was computed as shared unique clonotypes divided by the size of the smaller repertoire. Richness of each repertoire was evaluated using RTK rarefaction, the Chao1 estimator, and Recon v2.1 estimates of unobserved clonotypes. TCRdb took this table from immuneACCESS and kept in-frame rearrangements with V and J called. Such tables lack part of the clones; where checked against another copy, unresolved V genes explain under half of the gap, and the rest is unexplained. That table furnishes V, J and clone size, whereas the DNA furnished D and trimming. The sample table records a few hundred thousand clones; 79% of these occur just once. The ten largest clones take up approximately 12% of the sample.

This TCR derives from a woman between 40 and 55 years old in good health. Some clones in this sample may be carry-over from other donors' samples. Input material: PBMCs. The chain employs TRBV4-2 and TRBJ2-1; 9 bases in between match TRBD2. The bases read TGTGCCAGCAGCCAAGAGGCTAGCGGGGCCTACAATGAGCAGTTCTTC. This translates into CASSQEASGAYNEQFF.